The present T cell receptor (beta chain) was sequenced within a study of blood T cell repertoires in COVID-19 (dated by TCRdb to the early 2020s). Background for the entire study: Samples covering the acute and convalescent phases of COVID-19 were provided by collaborators in the United States, Italy and Spain. The material from the prospective study consisted of cDNA or gDNA derived from T cells, B-cell-depleted T cells, or PBMCs. Deeply sampled blood TCRbeta repertoires from subjects exposed to, actively infected with, or recovered from COVID-19 were included in the dataset. A freely available public database, intended as a resource for researchers studying the immune response to SARS-CoV-2, is where the repertoires were released. Samples were obtained from the ongoing ImmuneRACE study (first 160 participants) and from some 1,200 subjects provided by 6 global collaborators. Nearly every sample came with metadata listing a de-identified subject ID, COVID-19 status, age in years and sex. HLA class I and class II types, where available, came from metadata supplied by the sample provider rather than from assay-based typing. Overall study results and their limits: How much clinical and demographic metadata was included differed by source and by participant, and the metadata was provided uncurated.

Participants in the prospective study were aged roughly 18 to 95 years, lived in about two dozen United States geographic areas, and enrolled through a virtual design. In the prospective study, participants were assigned to cohorts based on the clinical history participants reported in a screening survey and a study questionnaire. Exposed participants had been in contact with someone with a PCR-confirmed or clinician-diagnosed COVID-19 case within 2 weeks of study entry. In the prospective study, mobile phlebotomists collected whole blood, serum and a nasopharyngeal or oropharyngeal swab from each participant. Prospective study participants could optionally give additional blood draws and questionnaires over a 2-month period. Blood samples from the prospective study were shipped frozen or at room temperature prior to DNA extraction. The CDR3 runs 15 amino acids, cysteine and phenylalanine included. Of the read, only the CDR3 DNA is kept; its 45 bases are in frame from base 1. The germline V gene encodes CDR1 SGHDN and CDR2 FVKESK. The V and J ends are trimmed by 4 bases and 1 base, leaving 13 bases between them.

With respect to this clone: Its recognized antigen is unknown. There are no base qualities to consult, and no much larger clone falls within one base.

TCRbeta CDR3 regions were amplified from genomic DNA using the immunoSEQ Assay, a bias-controlled multiplex PCR. In the original analysis: Within the assay, amplification of reference gene primers was used to estimate how many nucleated cells each sample contained. To quantify the absolute abundance of each unique TCRbeta CDR3 rearrangement, sequence reads were collapsed and filtered. For each sample, productive Simpson clonality was calculated by taking the square root of Simpson's diversity index across productive rearrangements. Here the immuneACCESS table is served through TCRdb, limited to in-frame sequences with V and J called. Missing clones are a known gap in these copies; in checked studies unresolved V genes cover under half, and the rest lacks a known reason. V and J calls plus clone size are reproduced from that table; the DNA served to infer D and trimming. In all, the sample holds 300,000 to 350,000 clones, and around nine tenths of those were seen once. 0.95% to 1.1% of the sample is taken by the ten largest.

This TCR came from a young woman who had been exposed to COVID-19. The sequence joins TRBV14 to TRBJ1-1, with TRBD1 tentatively as D gene (5 bases match). The sequencing sample was made of PBMCs or T cells enriched from blood (not recorded which). CDR3 loop: CASSRYQGSNTEAFF. The DNA is as follows: TGTGCCAGCAGCCGTTATCAGGGTTCGAACACTGAAGCTTTCTTT.